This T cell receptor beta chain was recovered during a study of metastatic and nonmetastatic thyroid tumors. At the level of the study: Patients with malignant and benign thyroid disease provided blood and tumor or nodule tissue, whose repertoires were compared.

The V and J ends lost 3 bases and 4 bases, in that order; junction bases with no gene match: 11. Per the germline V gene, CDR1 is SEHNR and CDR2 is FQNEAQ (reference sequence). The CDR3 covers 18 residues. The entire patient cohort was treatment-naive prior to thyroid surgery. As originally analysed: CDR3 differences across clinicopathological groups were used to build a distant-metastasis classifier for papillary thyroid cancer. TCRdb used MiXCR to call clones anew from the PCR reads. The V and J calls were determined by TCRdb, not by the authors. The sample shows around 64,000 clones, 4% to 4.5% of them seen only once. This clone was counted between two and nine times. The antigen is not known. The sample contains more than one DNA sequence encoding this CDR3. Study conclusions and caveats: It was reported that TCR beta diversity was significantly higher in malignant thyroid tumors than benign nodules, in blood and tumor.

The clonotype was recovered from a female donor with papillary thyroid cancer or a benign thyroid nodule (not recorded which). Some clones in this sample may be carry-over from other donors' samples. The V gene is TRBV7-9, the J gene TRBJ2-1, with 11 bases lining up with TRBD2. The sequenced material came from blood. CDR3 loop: CASSFFTSGSWSYNEQFF. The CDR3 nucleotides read TGTGCCAGCAGCTTTTTTACTAGCGGGAGTTGGTCATACAATGAGCAGTTCTTC.